The present T cell receptor (beta chain) was sequenced within a study of response to subunit inactivated influenza vaccine. The study, taken as a whole, reports: A suggestion made by the authors is that each seasonal influenza vaccination recruits few new T cells.

There are 13 residues in the CDR3. Germline-derived CDR1 and CDR2 are MGHRA and YSYEKL. On this clonotype itself: Its cognate antigen is unknown. A read error may produce the germline difference seen at one junction end.

TCRdb ran MiXCR on the RT-PCR reads and lists one entry per CDR3 protein. The sample yields about 240,000 distinct CDR3 sequences, more than 10% seen once. V usage is TRBV4-1 and J usage is TRBJ2-5; D may be TRBD1 or TRBD2 (5 bases each). This TCR was recovered from a middle-aged man who received an inactivated influenza vaccine. Specimen: non-naive T cells sorted from PBMCs, collected roughly 15 days before vaccination. CDR3 region: CACSLGPEETQYF. The CDR3 bases are TGCGCCTGCAGCCTGGGACCGGAGGAGACCCAGTACTTC.